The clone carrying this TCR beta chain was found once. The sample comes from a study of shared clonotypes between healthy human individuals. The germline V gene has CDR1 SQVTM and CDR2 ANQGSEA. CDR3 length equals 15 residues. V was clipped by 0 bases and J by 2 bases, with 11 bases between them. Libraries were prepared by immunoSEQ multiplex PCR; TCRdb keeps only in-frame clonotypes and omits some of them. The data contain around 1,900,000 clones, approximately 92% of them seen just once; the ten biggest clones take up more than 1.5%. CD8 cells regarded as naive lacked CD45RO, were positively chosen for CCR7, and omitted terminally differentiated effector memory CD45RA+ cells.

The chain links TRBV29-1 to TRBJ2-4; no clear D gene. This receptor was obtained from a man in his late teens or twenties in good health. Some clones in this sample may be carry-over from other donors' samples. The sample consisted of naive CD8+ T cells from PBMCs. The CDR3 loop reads CSVEDRFLTKNIQYF. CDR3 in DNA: TGCAGCGTTGAAGATCGATTCCTAACCAAAAACATTCAGTACTTC.